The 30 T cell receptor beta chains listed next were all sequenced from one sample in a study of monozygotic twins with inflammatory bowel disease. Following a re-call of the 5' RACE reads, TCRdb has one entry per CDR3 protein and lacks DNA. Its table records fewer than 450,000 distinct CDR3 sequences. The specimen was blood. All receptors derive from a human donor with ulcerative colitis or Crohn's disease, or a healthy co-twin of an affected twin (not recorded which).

The CDR3 spells CASSLIMGRKGSYEQYF. This chain uses TRBV7-9 with TRBJ2-7; without DNA, the TCRdb call of TRBD2 cannot be checked. There are 17 residues in the CDR3. Germline V gene sequence: CDR1 SEHNR, CDR2 FQNEAQ (reference sequence).

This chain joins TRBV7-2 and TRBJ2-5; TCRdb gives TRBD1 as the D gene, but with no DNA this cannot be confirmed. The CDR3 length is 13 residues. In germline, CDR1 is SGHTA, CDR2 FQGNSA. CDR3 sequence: CASSWDPQETQYF.

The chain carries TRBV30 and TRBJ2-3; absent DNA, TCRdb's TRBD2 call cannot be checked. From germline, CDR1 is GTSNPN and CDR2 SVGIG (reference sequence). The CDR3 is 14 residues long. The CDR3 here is CAWSVGAGLDTQYF.

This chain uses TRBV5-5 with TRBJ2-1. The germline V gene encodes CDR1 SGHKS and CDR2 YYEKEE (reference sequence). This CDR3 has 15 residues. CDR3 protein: CASSPSLSSYNEQFF.

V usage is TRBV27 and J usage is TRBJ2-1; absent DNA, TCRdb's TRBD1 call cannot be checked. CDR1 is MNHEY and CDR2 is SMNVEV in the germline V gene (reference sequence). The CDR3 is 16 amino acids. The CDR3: CASSLTGYRNYNEQFF.

CDR3 region: CASSLNPGSGVDTQYF. This chain uses TRBV7-7 with TRBJ2-3; there is no DNA to check the TCRdb D call of TRBD1. This CDR3 is 16 amino acids long. CDR1 and CDR2 (germline): SSHAT, FNYEAQ (reference sequence).

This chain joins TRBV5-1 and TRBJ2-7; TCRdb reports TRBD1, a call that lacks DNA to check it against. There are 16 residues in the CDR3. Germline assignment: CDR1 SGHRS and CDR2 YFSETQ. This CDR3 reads CASSFMTGTGSHEQYF.

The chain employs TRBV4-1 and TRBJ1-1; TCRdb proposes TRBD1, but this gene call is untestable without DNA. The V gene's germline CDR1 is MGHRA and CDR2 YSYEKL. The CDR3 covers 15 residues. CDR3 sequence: CASSQEPGGLAEAFF.

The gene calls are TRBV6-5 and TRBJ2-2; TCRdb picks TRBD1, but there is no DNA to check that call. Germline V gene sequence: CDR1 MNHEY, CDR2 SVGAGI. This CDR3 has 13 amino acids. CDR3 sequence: CASFPANTGELFF.

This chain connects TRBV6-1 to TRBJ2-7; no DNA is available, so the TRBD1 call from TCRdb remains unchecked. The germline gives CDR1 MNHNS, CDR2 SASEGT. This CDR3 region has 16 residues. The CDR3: CASSPDRGRISYEQYF.

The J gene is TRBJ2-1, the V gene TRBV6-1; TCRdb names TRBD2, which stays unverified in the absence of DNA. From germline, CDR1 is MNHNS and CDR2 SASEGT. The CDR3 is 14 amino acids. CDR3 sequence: CASSRAGGGNEQFF.

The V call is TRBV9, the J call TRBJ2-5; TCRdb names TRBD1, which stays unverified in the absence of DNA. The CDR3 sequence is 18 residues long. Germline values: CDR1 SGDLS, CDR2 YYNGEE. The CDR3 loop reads CASSRKPGTLIYQETQYF.

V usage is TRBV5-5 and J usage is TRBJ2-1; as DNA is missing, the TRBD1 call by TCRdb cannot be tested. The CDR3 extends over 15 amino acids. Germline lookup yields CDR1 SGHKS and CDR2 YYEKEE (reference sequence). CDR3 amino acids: CASSRTATDYNEQFF. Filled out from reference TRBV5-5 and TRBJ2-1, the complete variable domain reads DAGVTQSPTHLIKTRGQQVTLRCSPISGHKSVSWYQQVLGQGPQFIFQYYEKEERGRGNFPDRFSARQFPNYSSELNVNALLLGDSALYLCASSRTATDYNEQFFGPGTRLTVL.

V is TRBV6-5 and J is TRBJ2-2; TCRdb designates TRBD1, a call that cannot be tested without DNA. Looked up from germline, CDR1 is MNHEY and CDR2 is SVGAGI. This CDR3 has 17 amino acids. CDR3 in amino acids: CASSYLIGQGWTGELFF.

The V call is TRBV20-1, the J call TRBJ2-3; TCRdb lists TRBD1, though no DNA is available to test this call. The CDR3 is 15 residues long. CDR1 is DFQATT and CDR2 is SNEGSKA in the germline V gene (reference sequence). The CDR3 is CSAIDRGYLTDTQYF.

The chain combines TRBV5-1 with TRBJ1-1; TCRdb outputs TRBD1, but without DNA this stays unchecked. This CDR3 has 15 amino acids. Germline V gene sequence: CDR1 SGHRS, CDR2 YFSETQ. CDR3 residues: CASSYNQGANTEAFF.

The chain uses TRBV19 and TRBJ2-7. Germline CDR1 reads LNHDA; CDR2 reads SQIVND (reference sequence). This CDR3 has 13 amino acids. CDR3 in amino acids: CASSVAQNYEQYF.

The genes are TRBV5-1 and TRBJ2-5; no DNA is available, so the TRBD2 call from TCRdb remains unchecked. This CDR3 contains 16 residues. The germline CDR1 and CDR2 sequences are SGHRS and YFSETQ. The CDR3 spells CASSLLLAGGPETQYF.

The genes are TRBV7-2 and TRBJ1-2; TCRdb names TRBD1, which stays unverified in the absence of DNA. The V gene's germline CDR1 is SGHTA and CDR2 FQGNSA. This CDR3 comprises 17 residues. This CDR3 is CASSLWSPGRIDYGYTF. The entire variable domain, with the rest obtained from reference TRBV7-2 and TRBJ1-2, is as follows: GAGVSQSPSNKVTEKGKDVELRCDPISGHTALYWYRQSLGQGLEFLIYFQGNSAPDKSGLPSDRFSAERTGGSVSTLTIQRTQQEDSAVYLCASSLWSPGRIDYGYTFGSGTRLTVV.

CDR3 sequence reads: CATGDGVKLFF. This sequence joins TRBV24-1 and TRBJ1-4; TCRdb lists TRBD1, though no DNA is available to test this call. The CDR3 has 11 residues. CDR1 is KGHDR, CDR2 SFDVKD, per germline.

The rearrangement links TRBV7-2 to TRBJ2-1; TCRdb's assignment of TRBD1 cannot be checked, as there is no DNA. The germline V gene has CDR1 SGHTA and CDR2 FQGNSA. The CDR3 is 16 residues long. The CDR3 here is CASSLAAGTPYNEQFF.

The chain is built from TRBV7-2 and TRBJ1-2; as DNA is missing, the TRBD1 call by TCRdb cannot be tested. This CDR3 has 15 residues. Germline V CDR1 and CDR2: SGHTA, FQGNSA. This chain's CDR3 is CASSSSPGQGNGYTF.

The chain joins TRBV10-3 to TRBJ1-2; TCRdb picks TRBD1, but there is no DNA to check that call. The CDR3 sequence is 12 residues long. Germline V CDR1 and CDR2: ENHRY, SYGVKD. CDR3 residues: CAIGQGADGYTF.

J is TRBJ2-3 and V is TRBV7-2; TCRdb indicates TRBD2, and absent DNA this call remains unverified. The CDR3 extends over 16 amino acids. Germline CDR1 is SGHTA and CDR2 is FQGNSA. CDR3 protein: CASSYAGGIRGDTQYF.

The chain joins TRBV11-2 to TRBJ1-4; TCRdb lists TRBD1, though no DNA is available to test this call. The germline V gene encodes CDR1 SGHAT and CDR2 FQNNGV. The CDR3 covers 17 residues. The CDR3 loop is CASSLAARQAINEKLFF.

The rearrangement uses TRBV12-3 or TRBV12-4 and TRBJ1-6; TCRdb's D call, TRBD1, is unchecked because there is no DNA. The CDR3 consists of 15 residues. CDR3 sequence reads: CASSFYSLGDSPLHF.

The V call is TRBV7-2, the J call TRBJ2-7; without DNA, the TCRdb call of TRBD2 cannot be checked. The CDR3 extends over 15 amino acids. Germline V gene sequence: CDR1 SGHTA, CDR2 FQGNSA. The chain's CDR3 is CASSLLDSILYEQYF.

The CDR3 sequence is CASSVNSYQETQYF. V gene TRBV9 combines with J gene TRBJ2-5. Germline V gene sequence: CDR1 SGDLS, CDR2 YYNGEE. The CDR3 contains 14 residues.

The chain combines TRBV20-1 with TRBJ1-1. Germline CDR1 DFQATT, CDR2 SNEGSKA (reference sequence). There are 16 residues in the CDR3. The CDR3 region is CSARDQNRGGSGEAFF.

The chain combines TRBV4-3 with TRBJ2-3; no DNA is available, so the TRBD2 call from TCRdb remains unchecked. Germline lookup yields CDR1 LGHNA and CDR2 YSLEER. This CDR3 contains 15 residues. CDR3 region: CASSQRGLGPDTQYF.